Following are 16 T cell receptor beta chains from one sample sequenced in a study of cytomegalovirus exposure and HLA in healthy donors (TCRdb year 2017). The library was generated by the immunoSEQ multiplex PCR assay. TCRdb took this table from immuneACCESS and kept in-frame rearrangements with V and J called. Such tables lack part of the clones; where checked against another copy, unresolved V genes explain under half of the gap, and the rest is unexplained. This sample lists tens of thousands of clones; roughly 94% were detected once. Clones ranked in the top ten supply approximately 0.69% of the sample. Sample: PBMCs. Every receptor here comes from a young woman in good health and CMV-seronegative.

The chain combines TRBV6-1 with TRBJ1-1; 7 bases are a match to TRBD1. The CDR3 is 14 residues long. V dropped 7 bases and J dropped 5; count of bases not matched to a gene: 10. Germline CDR1 reads MNHNS; CDR2 reads SASEGT. The CDR3 region has the DNA TGTGCCAGCAAAGTGAACAGGGGCCGGACTGAAGCTTTCTTT. Protein: CASKVNRGRTEAFF.

V gene TRBV6-5 combines with J gene TRBJ2-2, with 10 nucleotides matching TRBD1. The CDR3 has 13 amino acids. Germline CDR1 MNHEY, CDR2 SVGAGI. J was trimmed by 3 bases and V by 8 bases; bases with no gene match: 0. In DNA, the CDR3 is TGTGCCAGCGGGACAGGGGACACCGGGGAGCTGTTTTTT. It translates to CASGTGDTGELFF.

The chain links TRBV18 to TRBJ2-1, with TRBD2 identical over 10 bases. This CDR3 is built from 15 residues. J gave up 6 bases and V 3 bases, and 5 bases lay outside the gene matches. Germline assignment: CDR1 KGHSH and CDR2 LQKENI. In DNA form, the CDR3 reads TGTGCCAGCTCACCCGGTAGCGGGAGGATCAATGAGCAGTTCTTC. This sequence encodes CASSPGSGRINEQFF. The whole variable domain, filled in from reference TRBV18 and TRBJ2-1, reads NAGVMQNPRHLVRRRGQEARLRCSPMKGHSHVYWYRQLPEEGLKFMVYLQKENIIDESGMPKERFSAEFPKEGPSILRIQQVVRGDSAAYFCASSPGSGRINEQFFGPGTRLTVL.

The chain combines TRBV9 with TRBJ2-7; D not resolved. V dropped 0 bases and J dropped 3 bases, with 7 bases sitting between them. The CDR3 sequence is 13 residues long. CDR1 is SGDLS and CDR2 is YYNGEE in the germline V gene. The CDR3 reads CASSVGTNYEQYF. CDR3 in DNA: TGTGCCAGCAGCGTAGGCACAAACTACGAGCAGTACTTC.

The rearrangement joins TRBV7-8 to TRBJ2-5, with TRBD1 as a possible D gene (6 bases). Trimming left V 3 bases short and J 2 bases short, with 13 bases between. Germline V lookup: CDR1 SGHVS, CDR2 FQNEAQ. The length of the CDR3 is 15 residues. The CDR3 sequence is CASSLWPGVQETQYF. Here the CDR3 DNA reads TGTGCCAGCAGCTTGTGGCCAGGGGTACAAGAGACCCAGTACTTC.

This chain joins TRBV4-3 and TRBJ2-7; D is possibly TRBD2 (6 bases). Trimming cost V 4 bases and J 3 bases, with 16 bases left between them. This CDR3 contains 15 residues. Per the germline V gene, CDR1 is LGHNA and CDR2 is YSLEER. CDR3 region: CASSLYEDYRYEQYF. The CDR3 bases are TGCGCCAGCAGCCTCTACGAGGACTACCGCTACGAGCAGTACTTC.

The CDR3 spells CASTPASWNEQFF. The CDR3 DNA is TGCGCCAGCACCCCGGCTAGCTGGAATGAGCAGTTCTTC. The genes are TRBV5-1 and TRBJ2-1, with TRBD2 as a possible D gene (5 bases). Trimming cost V 6 bases and J 7 bases, with 14 bases left between them. The CDR3 runs 13 residues. The germline V gene has CDR1 SGHRS and CDR2 YFSETQ.

The rearrangement links TRBV9 to TRBJ1-1; D is uncertain. The germline V gene encodes CDR1 SGDLS and CDR2 YYNGEE. Trimming stripped 0 bases from V and 0 bases from J, with 9 bases between. The CDR3 loop spans 15 amino acids. The CDR3 sequence: CASSVGGGMNTEAFF. The CDR3 DNA sequence: TGTGCCAGCAGCGTAGGAGGAGGAATGAACACTGAAGCTTTCTTT.

This sequence joins TRBV9 and TRBJ2-1; 12 bases fit TRBD2. The V segment lost 3 bases and the J segment 8 bases; nucleotides outside the gene matches: 9. The germline CDR1 and CDR2 sequences are SGDLS and YYNGEE. The CDR3 contains 16 residues. This chain's CDR3 is CASSDRLAGDIYEQFF. CDR3 nucleotides: TGTGCCAGCAGCGATCGACTAGCGGGAGATATATATGAGCAGTTCTTC.

The V gene is TRBV4-1, the J gene TRBJ2-5; 8 nucleotides agree with TRBD1. There are 15 residues in the CDR3. Per germline, CDR1 MGHRA and CDR2 YSYEKL. V lost 4 bases, J lost 3 bases, and 7 bases stayed unmatched. The CDR3 bases are TGCGCCAGCAGCCTCTGGGGGACAGGAGAAGAGACCCAGTACTTC. Translation gives CASSLWGTGEETQYF.

The chain carries TRBV28 and TRBJ2-7; D is perhaps TRBD1 (6 bases). Per the germline V gene, CDR1 is MDHEN and CDR2 is SYDVKM. The CDR3 loop spans 15 amino acids. V was clipped by 5 bases and J by 0 bases, with 14 bases between them. The DNA for the CDR3 is TGTGCCAGCAGTGCACAGGGACCCAGCTCCTACGAGCAGTACTTC. Its protein product is CASSAQGPSSYEQYF. Looking up the rest from reference TRBV28 and TRBJ2-7 gives the full variable domain: DVKVTQSSRYLVKRTGEKVFLECVQDMDHENMFWYRQDPGLGLRLIYFSYDVKMKEKGDIPEGYSVSREKKERFSLILESASTNQTSMYLCASSAQGPSSYEQYFGPGTRLTVT.

V is TRBV29-1 and J is TRBJ1-1; tentatively, D is TRBD1 (5 bases). The CDR3 runs 11 residues. The germline CDR1 and CDR2 sequences are SQVTM and ANQGSEA. The V gene lost 3 bases and the J gene lost 6 bases, with 8 bases spanning the gap. The CDR3 bases are TGCAGCGTTGATCGGGGGGCTGAAGCTTTCTTT. Encoded protein: CSVDRGAEAFF. Supplemented by reference TRBV29-1 and TRBJ1-1, the full variable domain reads SAVISQKPSRDICQRGTSLTIQCQVDSQVTMMFWYRQQPGQSLTLIATANQGSEATYESGFVIDKFPISRPNLTFSTLTVSNMSPEDSSIYLCSVDRGAEAFFGQGTRLTVV.

The gene calls are TRBV9 and TRBJ2-7; the D gene is possibly TRBD2 (7 bases). Germline V lookup: CDR1 SGDLS, CDR2 YYNGEE. This CDR3 is 17 amino acids long. The ends were cut back, 4 bases at V and 7 bases at J, with 27 bases in the middle. CDR3 loop: CASSPTRGGRDPFEQYF. The DNA of the CDR3 is TGTGCCAGCAGCCCTACAAGGGGGGGCAGGGATCCCTTTGAGCAGTACTTC.

The rearrangement joins TRBV19 to TRBJ2-3; 7 bases agree with TRBD1. CDR3 length equals 16 residues. Trimming cost V 11 bases and J 4 bases; bases outside gene matches: 18. Germline V gene sequence: CDR1 LNHDA, CDR2 SQIVND (reference sequence). CDR3 region: CASSPQTGRLADTQYF. For the CDR3, the DNA is TGTGCCTCTAGTCCCCAGACAGGGCGTCTGGCAGATACGCAGTATTTT.

The chain joins TRBV19 to TRBJ1-6, with 10 bases matching TRBD1. CDR1 LNHDA and CDR2 SQIVND come from the germline V gene (reference sequence). Unmatched junction bases numbered 11, after V lost 5 bases and J lost 1 base. The CDR3 sequence is 19 residues long. Here the CDR3 reads CASSPRGTGEMSYNSPLHF. As DNA, the CDR3 is TGTGCCAGTAGTCCCCGCGGGACAGGGGAGATGTCCTATAATTCACCCCTCCACTTT.

The chain links TRBV10-2 to TRBJ2-1; tentatively, D is TRBD2 (6 bases). The V end was cut by 5 bases, the J end by 4 bases, with 15 bases between. There are 15 residues in the CDR3. Looked up from germline, CDR1 is WSHSY and CDR2 is SAAADI. CDR3 in DNA: TGCGCCAGCAGTCGACTAGACCTAGCATACAATGAGCAGTTCTTC. The encoded protein is CASSRLDLAYNEQFF.